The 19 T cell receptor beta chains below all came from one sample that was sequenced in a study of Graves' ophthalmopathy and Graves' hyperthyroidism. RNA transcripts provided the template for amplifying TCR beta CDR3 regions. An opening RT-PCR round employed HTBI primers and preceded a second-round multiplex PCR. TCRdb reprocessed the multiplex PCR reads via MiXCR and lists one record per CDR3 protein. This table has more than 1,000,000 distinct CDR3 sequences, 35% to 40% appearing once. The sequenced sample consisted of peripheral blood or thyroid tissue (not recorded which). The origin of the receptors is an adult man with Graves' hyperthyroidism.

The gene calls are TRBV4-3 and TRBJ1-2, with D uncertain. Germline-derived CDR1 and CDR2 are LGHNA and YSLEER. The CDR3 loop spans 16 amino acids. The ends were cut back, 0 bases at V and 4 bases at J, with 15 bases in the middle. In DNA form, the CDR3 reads TGCGCCAGCAGCCAAGATCTAATACGGACTCTCTATGGCTACACCTTC. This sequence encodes CASSQDLIRTLYGYTF.

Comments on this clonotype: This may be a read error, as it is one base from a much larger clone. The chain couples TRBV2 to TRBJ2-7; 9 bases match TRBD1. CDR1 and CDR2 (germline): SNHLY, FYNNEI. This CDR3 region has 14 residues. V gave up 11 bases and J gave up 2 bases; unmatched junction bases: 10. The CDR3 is CARAGTGSTYEQYF. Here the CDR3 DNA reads TGTGCCCGAGCAGGGACAGGGAGCACCTACGAGCAGTACTTC.

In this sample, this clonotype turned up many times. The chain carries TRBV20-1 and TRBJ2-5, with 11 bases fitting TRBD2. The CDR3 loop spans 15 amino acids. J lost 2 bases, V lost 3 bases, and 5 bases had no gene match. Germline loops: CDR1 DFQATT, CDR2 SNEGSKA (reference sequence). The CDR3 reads CSARTGLAVQETQYF. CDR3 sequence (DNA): TGCAGTGCTAGGACGGGACTAGCGGTACAAGAGACCCAGTACTTC.

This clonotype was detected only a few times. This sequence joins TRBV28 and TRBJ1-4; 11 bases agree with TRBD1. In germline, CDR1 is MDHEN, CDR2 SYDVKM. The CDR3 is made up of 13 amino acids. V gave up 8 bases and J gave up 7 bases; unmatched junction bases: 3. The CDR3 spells CASRGTGGEKLFF. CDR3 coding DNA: TGTGCCAGCCGTGGGACAGGGGGTGAAAAACTGTTTTTT.

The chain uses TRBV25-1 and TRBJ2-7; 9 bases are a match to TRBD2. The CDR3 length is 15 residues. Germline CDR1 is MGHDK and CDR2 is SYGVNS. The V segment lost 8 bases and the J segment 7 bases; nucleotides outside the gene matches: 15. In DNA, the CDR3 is TGTGCCAGCTCCTGGGGGCGGGGGGGCCTAGGGGAGCAGTACTTC. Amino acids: CASSWGRGGLGEQYF.

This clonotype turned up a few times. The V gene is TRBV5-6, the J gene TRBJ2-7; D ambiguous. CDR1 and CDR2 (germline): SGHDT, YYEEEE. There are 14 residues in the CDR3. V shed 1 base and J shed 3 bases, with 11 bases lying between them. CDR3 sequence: CASSLFGQYYEQYF. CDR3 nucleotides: TGTGCCAGCAGCTTGTTCGGGCAGTACTACGAGCAGTACTTC.

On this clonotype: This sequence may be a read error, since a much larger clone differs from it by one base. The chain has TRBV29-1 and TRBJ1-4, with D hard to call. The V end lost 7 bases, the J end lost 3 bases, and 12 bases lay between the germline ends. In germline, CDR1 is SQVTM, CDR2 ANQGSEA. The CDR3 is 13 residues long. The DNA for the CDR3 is TGCAGCGGGAGGAGTGCAGCTAATGAAAAACTGTTTTTT. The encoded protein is CSGRSAANEKLFF.

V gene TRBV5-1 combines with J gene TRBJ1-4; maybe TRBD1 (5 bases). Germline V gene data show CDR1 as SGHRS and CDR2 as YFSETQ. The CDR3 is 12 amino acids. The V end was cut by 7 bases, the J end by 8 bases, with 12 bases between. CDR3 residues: CASRRDGEKLFF. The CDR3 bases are TGCGCCAGCCGCAGGGACGGAGAAAAACTGTTTTTT.

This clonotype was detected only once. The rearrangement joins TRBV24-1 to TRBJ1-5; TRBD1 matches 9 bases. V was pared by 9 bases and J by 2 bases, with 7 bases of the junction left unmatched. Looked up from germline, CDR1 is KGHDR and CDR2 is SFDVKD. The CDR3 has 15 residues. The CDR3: CATGTGHPGNQPQHF. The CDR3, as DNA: TGTGCCACCGGGACAGGGCATCCGGGCAATCAGCCCCAGCATTTT.

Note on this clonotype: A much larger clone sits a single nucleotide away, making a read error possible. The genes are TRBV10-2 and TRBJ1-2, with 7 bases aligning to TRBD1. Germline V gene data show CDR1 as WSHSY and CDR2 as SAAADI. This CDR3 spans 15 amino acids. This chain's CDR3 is CASSLGQQGRAGYTF. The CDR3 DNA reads TGTGCCAGCAGCCTGGGACAGCAGGGCCGGGCCGGCTACACCTTC.

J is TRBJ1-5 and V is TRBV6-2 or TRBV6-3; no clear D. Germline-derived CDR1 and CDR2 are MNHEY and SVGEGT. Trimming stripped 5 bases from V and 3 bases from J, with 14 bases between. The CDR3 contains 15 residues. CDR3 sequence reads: CASSQEGLFNQPQHF. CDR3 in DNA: TGTGCCAGCAGTCAGGAAGGACTGTTCAATCAGCCCCAGCATTTT.

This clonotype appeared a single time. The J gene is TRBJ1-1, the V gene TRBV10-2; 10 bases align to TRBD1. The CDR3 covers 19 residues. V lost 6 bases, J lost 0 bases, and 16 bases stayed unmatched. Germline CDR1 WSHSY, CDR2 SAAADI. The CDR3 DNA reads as TGCGCCAGCAGCTTGGGGGGACGGACAGGGGGGAAATTGAACACTGAAGCTTTCTTT. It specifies CASSLGGRTGGKLNTEAFF.

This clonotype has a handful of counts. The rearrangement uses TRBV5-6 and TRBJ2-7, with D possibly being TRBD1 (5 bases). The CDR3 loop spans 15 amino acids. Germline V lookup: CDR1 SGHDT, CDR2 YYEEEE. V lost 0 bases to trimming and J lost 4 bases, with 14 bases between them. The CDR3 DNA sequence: TGTGCCAGCAGCTTGGAAACAGGATTTAATTACGAGCAGTACTTC. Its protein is CASSLETGFNYEQYF.

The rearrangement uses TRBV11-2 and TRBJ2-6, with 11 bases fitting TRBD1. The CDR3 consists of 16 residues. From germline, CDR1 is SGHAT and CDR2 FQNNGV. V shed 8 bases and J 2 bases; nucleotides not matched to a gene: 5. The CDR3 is CASGQGAPTGANVLTF. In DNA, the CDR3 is TGTGCCAGCGGACAGGGGGCACCCACTGGGGCCAACGTCCTGACTTTC.

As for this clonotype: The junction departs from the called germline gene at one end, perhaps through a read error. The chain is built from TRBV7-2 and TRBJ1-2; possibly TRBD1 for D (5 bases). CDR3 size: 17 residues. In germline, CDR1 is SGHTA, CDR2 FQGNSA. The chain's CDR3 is CASSLDLPAGADYGYTF. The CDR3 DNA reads TGTGCCAGCAGCTTAGATTTGCCTGCTGGGGCTGACTACGGCTACACCTTC.

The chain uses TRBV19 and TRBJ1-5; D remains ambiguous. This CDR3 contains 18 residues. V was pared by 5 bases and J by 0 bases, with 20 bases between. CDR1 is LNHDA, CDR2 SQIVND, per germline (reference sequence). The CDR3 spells CASSSKLGYGYSNQPQHF. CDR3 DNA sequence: TGTGCCAGTAGTTCCAAGCTCGGGTATGGATATAGCAATCAGCCCCAGCATTTT.

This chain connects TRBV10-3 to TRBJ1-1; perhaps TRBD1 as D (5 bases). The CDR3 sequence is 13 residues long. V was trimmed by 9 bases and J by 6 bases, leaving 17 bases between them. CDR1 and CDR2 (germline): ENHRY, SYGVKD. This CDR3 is CAIQGDAAAEAFF. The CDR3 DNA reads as TGTGCCATACAAGGGGACGCCGCCGCTGAAGCTTTCTTT.

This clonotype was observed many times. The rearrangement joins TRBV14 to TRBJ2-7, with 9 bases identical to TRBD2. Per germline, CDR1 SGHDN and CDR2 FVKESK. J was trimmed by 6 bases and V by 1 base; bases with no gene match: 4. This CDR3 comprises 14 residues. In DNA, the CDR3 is TGTGCCAGCAGCCAAGTTAGCGGGAGAGGCGAGCAGTACTTC. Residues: CASSQVSGRGEQYF.

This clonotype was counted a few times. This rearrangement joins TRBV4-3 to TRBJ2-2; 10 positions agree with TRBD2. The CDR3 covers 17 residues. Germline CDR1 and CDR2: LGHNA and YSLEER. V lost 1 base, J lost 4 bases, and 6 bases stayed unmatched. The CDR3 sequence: CASSQGRSSGSTGELFF. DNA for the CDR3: TGCGCCAGCAGCCAAGGGCGGTCTAGCGGGAGCACCGGGGAGCTGTTTTTT.